The present entry profiles one T cell receptor (beta chain) with its context. This sample stems from a study of metastatic and nonmetastatic thyroid tumors. MiXCR reprocessed the PCR reads for TCRdb. Of 30,000 to 40,000 clones in the sample, about 21% are singletons; the top ten hold 22%. Thyroid surgery was performed in patients who had received no treatment beforehand. V was pared by 6 bases and J by 9 bases, with 6 bases of the junction left unmatched. The germline V gene encodes CDR1 SGHAT and CDR2 FQNNGV. The CDR3 consists of 13 residues. Sequenced sample: blood. The sequence was obtained from a female donor with papillary thyroid cancer or a benign thyroid nodule (not recorded which). Some clones in this sample may be carry-over from other donors' samples. V is TRBV11-2 and J is TRBJ2-1; TRBD2 matches 9 bases. For the CDR3, the DNA is TGTGCCAGCAGGATAGCGGGAGTGGGTGAGCAGTTCTTC. Protein product: CASRIAGVGEQFF.